The clone carrying this T cell receptor (beta chain) was seen once. This sample stems from a study of blood T cell repertoires in COVID-19. Profiling relied on immunoSEQ multiplex PCR, and the TCRdb table lists in-frame clones only, not all of them. The sample holds some 300,000 clones, 85% to 90% seen once. Material: peripheral blood. This receptor was obtained from a woman between 40 and 50 years old with COVID-19, enrolled during active disease.

CDR3 region: CSASSASQVTNTEAFF. CDR3 coding DNA: TGCAGTGCTAGTAGCGCCTCCCAAGTGACGAACACTGAAGCTTTCTTT. The chain has TRBV20-1 and TRBJ1-1; D is ambiguous. Germline V gives CDR1 DFQATT, CDR2 SNEGSKA (reference sequence). The CDR3 length is 16 residues. Between the trimmed V and J ends, which lost 3 bases and 1 base, there was a span of 18 bases.